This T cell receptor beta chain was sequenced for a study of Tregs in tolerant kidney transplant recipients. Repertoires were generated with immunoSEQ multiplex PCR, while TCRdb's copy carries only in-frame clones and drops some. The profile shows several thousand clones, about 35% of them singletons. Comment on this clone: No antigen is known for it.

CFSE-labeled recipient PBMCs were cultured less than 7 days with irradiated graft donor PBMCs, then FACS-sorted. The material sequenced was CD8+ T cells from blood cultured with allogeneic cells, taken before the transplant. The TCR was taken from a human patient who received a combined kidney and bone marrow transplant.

The CDR3 loop is CASSRGLAMTSTDTQYF. In DNA form, the CDR3 reads TGTGCCAGCAGCCGCGGACTAGCGATGACTAGCACAGATACGCAGTATTTT. V and J are TRBV5-8 and TRBJ2-3; TRBD2 aligns across 9 bases. This CDR3 has 17 amino acids. Per the germline V gene, CDR1 is SGHTS and CDR2 is YDEGEE. Trimming cost V 4 bases and J 0 bases; bases outside gene matches: 9.